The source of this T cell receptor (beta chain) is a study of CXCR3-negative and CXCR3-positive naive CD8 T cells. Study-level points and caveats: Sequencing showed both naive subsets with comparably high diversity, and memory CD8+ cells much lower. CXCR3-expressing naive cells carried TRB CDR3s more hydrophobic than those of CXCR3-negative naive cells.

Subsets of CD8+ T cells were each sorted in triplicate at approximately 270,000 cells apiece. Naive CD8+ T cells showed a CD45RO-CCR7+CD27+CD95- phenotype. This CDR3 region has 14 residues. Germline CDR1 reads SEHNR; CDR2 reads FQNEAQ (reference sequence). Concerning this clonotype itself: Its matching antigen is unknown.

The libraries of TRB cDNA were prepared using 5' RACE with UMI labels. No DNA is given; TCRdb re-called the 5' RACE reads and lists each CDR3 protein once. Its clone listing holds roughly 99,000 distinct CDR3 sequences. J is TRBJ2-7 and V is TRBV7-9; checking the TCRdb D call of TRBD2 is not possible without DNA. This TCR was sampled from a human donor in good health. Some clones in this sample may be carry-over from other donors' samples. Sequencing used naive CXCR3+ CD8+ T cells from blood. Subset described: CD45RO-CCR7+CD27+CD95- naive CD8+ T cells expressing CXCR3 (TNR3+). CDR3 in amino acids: CASSLSGRAVEQYF.